A single sample gave rise to the 26 T cell receptor beta chains below, sequenced in a study of long-term antiretroviral therapy in people with HIV (dated by TCRdb to between 2020 and 2023). The immunoSEQ hsTCRB v3.0 assay was used at survey level resolution to sequence the TRB variable region. TCRdb limited this immuneACCESS table to in-frame rearrangements with V and J called. A share of clones is missing; checked studies link under half to unresolved V genes, and the rest is unexplained. This sample gives about 11,000 clones in total; approximately 79% of them show up just once. Jointly, the top ten make up roughly 21% of the sample. Sequenced material: unsorted PBMCs, taken roughly 7.3 years after starting antiretroviral therapy. These receptors all stem from a man aged 50 to 60 with HIV.

The gene calls are TRBV12-5 and TRBJ2-7; 7 positions match TRBD1. There are 15 residues in the CDR3. Trimming took 3 bases from V and 4 from J; bases not matched to a gene: 9. Germline loops: CDR1 LGHNT, CDR2 FRNRAP. The CDR3 region has the DNA TGTGCTAGTGGTTTCGGACAGGAGCTATCTTACGAGCAGTACTTC. Amino acid sequence: CASGFGQELSYEQYF.

CDR3 sequence reads: CASSSQGDYYNSPLHF. DNA for the CDR3: TGTGCCAGCAGCTCCCAGGGTGATTATTATAATTCACCCCTCCACTTT. The genes are TRBV5-6 and TRBJ1-6; tentatively, D is TRBD1 (5 bases). Per the germline V gene, CDR1 is SGHDT and CDR2 is YYEEEE. V gave up 3 bases and J gave up 4 bases, with 14 bases separating them. The CDR3 has 16 residues.

The chain couples TRBV19 to TRBJ1-1; a possible D gene is TRBD1 (6 bases). The CDR3 runs to 15 residues. Trimming pared 6 bases from V and 3 bases from J, leaving 17 bases between. CDR1 LNHDA and CDR2 SQIVND come from the germline V gene (reference sequence). The CDR3 reads CASSRPPGGYTEAFF. The CDR3 DNA follows: TGTGCCAGTAGCCGGCCCCCGGGGGGCTACACTGAAGCTTTCTTT.

V gene TRBV7-9 combines with J gene TRBJ2-7; D gene unclear. Trimming removed 7 bases at V and 1 base at J, with 11 bases between. The CDR3 runs 13 residues. Per germline, CDR1 SEHNR and CDR2 FQNEAQ (reference sequence). Here the CDR3 DNA reads TGTGCCAGCATCCCCTCGAGATCCTACGAGCAGTACTTC. It codes for CASIPSRSYEQYF.

This sequence joins TRBV7-9 and TRBJ2-7; 8 nucleotides line up with TRBD1. Germline CDR1 SEHNR, CDR2 FQNEAQ (reference sequence). This CDR3 is 14 amino acids long. The junction had 2 bases not matched to a gene; V was cut back by 1 base and J by 3 bases. This CDR3 is CASSLVGQGYEQYF. The CDR3 bases are TGTGCCAGCAGCTTAGTCGGACAGGGCTACGAGCAGTACTTC.

DNA for the CDR3: TGCGCCAGCAGCTTTGATGAGGGGGGCTTATGGACTGAAGCTTTCTTT. This codes for CASSFDEGGLWTEAFF. J is TRBJ1-1 and V is TRBV5-1, with a weak D call TRBD1 (6 bases). This CDR3 is 16 amino acids long. The V and J ends lost 2 bases and 5 bases respectively, with 19 bases between them. The V gene's germline CDR1 is SGHRS and CDR2 YFSETQ.

In its sample, this clone was seen a few times. In DNA form, the CDR3 reads TGTGCCAGCAGCTTAGTAGGGGGGGCCGTCACAGATACGCAGTATTTT. Encoded protein: CASSLVGGAVTDTQYF. J is TRBJ2-3 and V is TRBV7-2; maybe TRBD2 (7 bases). The CDR3 is made up of 16 amino acids. Germline CDR1 SGHTA, CDR2 FQGNSA. Trimming shortened V by 1 base and J by 2 bases, and 13 bases separated the two germline ends.

The chain couples TRBV4-1 to TRBJ1-1; D is ambiguous. CDR3 length: 14 amino acids. V was clipped by 0 bases and J by 4 bases, with 9 bases between them. The germline V gene has CDR1 MGHRA and CDR2 YSYEKL. Here the CDR3 reads CASSQDTSSTEAFF. The DNA for the CDR3 is TGCGCCAGCAGCCAAGATACAAGTAGCACTGAAGCTTTCTTT.

This clone has a single count. V and J are TRBV5-6 and TRBJ1-6; TRBD1 matches 8 bases. Germline V CDR1 and CDR2: SGHDT, YYEEEE. The CDR3 extends over 13 amino acids. With 2 bases clipped from V and 9 bases from J, the junction kept 1 base outside the gene matches. CDR3 in DNA: TGTGCCAGCAGCTTACAGGGGGGTTCACCCCTCCACTTT. Protein product: CASSLQGGSPLHF.

The chain is built from TRBV2 and TRBJ2-3; the D is unclear. The CDR3 spans 13 residues. CDR1 and CDR2 from the germline V gene are SNHLY and FYNNEI. The V gene lost 3 bases and the J gene lost 0 bases, with 4 bases spanning the gap. CDR3 DNA sequence: TGTGCCAGCAGTGAGGGTAGCACAGATACGCAGTATTTT. This encodes CASSEGSTDTQYF.

The CDR3 reads CASSFVGQGYEQYF. The CDR3 DNA follows: TGTGCCAGCAGCTTTGTCGGGCAGGGCTACGAGCAGTACTTC. The chain uses TRBV7-9 and TRBJ2-7; D is possibly TRBD1 (5 bases). CDR1 and CDR2 (germline): SEHNR, FQNEAQ (reference sequence). Trimming took 3 bases from V and 3 from J, leaving 12 bases between them. CDR3 length: 14 residues.

V gene TRBV29-1 combines with J gene TRBJ2-1; weak D call: TRBD1 (6 bases). The CDR3 extends over 14 amino acids. Germline values: CDR1 SQVTM, CDR2 ANQGSEA. V gave up 0 bases and J gave up 6 bases, with 12 bases separating them. Here the CDR3 DNA reads TGCAGCGTTGAAGATAACAGGGCGGGCAATGAGCAGTTCTTC. Translated, it gives CSVEDNRAGNEQFF.

J is TRBJ2-1 and V is TRBV29-1; 13 bases agree with TRBD2. This CDR3 contains 17 residues. Trimming at V came to 3 bases and at J to 7 bases, leaving 12 bases not matched to a gene. Germline CDR1 is SQVTM and CDR2 is ANQGSEA. The CDR3 here is CSVETGMETSGGNEQFF. The CDR3 bases are TGCAGCGTTGAGACAGGGATGGAGACTAGCGGGGGGAATGAGCAGTTCTTC.

V is TRBV4-1 and J is TRBJ2-7, with 9 bases lining up with TRBD2. J lost 3 bases, V lost 3 bases, and 6 bases had no gene match. This CDR3 region has 15 residues. Germline V gives CDR1 MGHRA, CDR2 YSYEKL. As DNA, the CDR3 is TGCGCCAGCAGCCATTTAGCGGGGGCCCTCTACGAGCAGTACTTC. Translated, it gives CASSHLAGALYEQYF.

The chain couples TRBV10-3 to TRBJ2-3, with D perhaps matching TRBD1 (7 bases). The CDR3 has 15 amino acids. CDR1 is ENHRY and CDR2 is SYGVKD in the germline V gene. Trimming cost V 6 bases and J 2 bases, with 15 bases left between them. Here the CDR3 reads CAISASEGATDTQYF. The CDR3 DNA is TGTGCCATCAGCGCTTCGGAGGGGGCCACAGATACGCAGTATTTT.

The gene calls are TRBV4-1 and TRBJ2-7; a weak D match, TRBD1 (6 bases). CDR1 is MGHRA, CDR2 YSYEKL, per germline. This CDR3 spans 15 amino acids. Trimming removed 0 bases at V and 2 bases at J, with 11 bases between. This CDR3 reads CASSQDWGQTYEQYF. The CDR3 DNA reads as TGCGCCAGCAGCCAAGATTGGGGGCAGACCTACGAGCAGTACTTC.

The CDR3 bases are TGTGCCAGCAGCGTAGCGGGGGATATTGGTGAAGCTTTCTTT. Protein sequence: CASSVAGDIGEAFF. The rearrangement links TRBV9 to TRBJ1-1; D is perhaps TRBD1 (5 bases). This CDR3 region has 14 residues. The V and J ends lost 0 bases and 7 bases respectively, with 13 bases between them. Per the germline V gene, CDR1 is SGDLS and CDR2 is YYNGEE. The full variable domain, rest sourced from reference TRBV9 and TRBJ1-1, is DSGVTQTPKHLITATGQRVTLRCSPRSGDLSVYWYQQSLDQGLQFLIQYYNGEERAKGNILERFSAQQFPDLHSELNLSSLELGDSALYFCASSVAGDIGEAFFGQGTRLTVV.

This clone has more than one count but fewer than ten. This sequence joins TRBV2 and TRBJ1-1, with D possibly TRBD1 on 6 matching bases. V lost 4 bases to trimming and J lost 4 bases, with 13 bases between them. The CDR3 consists of 14 residues. CDR1 SNHLY and CDR2 FYNNEI come from the germline V gene. CDR3 DNA: TGTGCCAGCAGTGCTTCAGGGGAGGGCACTGAAGCTTTCTTT. Translating gives CASSASGEGTEAFF.

J is TRBJ1-3 and V is TRBV7-2, with TRBD1 matching 8 bases. V was clipped by 1 base and J by 0 bases; unmatched bases: 11. This CDR3 is 19 amino acids long. CDR1 and CDR2 (germline): SGHTA, FQGNSA. CDR3: CASSLVGTRQGFSGNTIYF. DNA of the CDR3: TGTGCCAGCAGCTTAGTAGGAACAAGACAGGGGTTCTCTGGAAACACCATATATTTT.

The rearrangement links TRBV9 to TRBJ2-1, with TRBD1 as a possible D gene (5 bases). Germline CDR1 reads SGDLS; CDR2 reads YYNGEE. The CDR3 is made up of 14 amino acids. Trimming left V 0 bases short and J 8 bases short, with 12 bases between. CDR3 loop: CASSVGGASHEQFF. The DNA for the CDR3 is TGTGCCAGCAGCGTAGGGGGCGCGAGTCATGAGCAGTTCTTC.

This chain links TRBV6-5 with TRBJ2-7, with D tentatively TRBD1 or TRBD2 (5 bases each). Trimming cost V 7 bases and J 3 bases, with 13 bases left between them. CDR1 and CDR2 from the germline V gene are MNHEY and SVGAGI. This CDR3 region has 13 residues. The CDR3 protein is CASTWDRNYEQYF. Here the CDR3 DNA reads TGTGCCAGCACTTGGGACCGTAACTACGAGCAGTACTTC.

This chain joins TRBV13 and TRBJ1-2; D not resolved. The length of the CDR3 is 13 residues. The germline V and J ends were trimmed by 1 base and 4 bases, with 7 bases remaining between them. Looked up from germline, CDR1 is PRHDT and CDR2 is FYEKMQ (reference sequence). The CDR3 is CASSLERPYGYTF. CDR3 DNA: TGTGCCAGCAGCTTAGAACGCCCCTATGGCTACACCTTC.

The chain joins TRBV7-8 to TRBJ2-4, with TRBD2 matching 11 bases. CDR1 is SGHVS and CDR2 is FQNEAQ in the germline V gene. The CDR3 is 18 amino acids. V lost 3 bases and J lost 1; bases outside the gene matches: 8. Here the CDR3 reads CASSFTSGGPQAKNIQYF. The CDR3 bases are TGTGCCAGCAGCTTTACTAGCGGGGGTCCCCAGGCCAAAAACATTCAGTACTTC. Full variable domain (missing parts from reference TRBV7-8 and TRBJ2-4): GAGVSQSPRYKVAKRGQDVALRCDPISGHVSLFWYQQALGQGPEFLTYFQNEAQLDKSGLPSDRFFAERPEGSVSTLKIQRTQQEDSAVYLCASSFTSGGPQAKNIQYFGAGTRLSVL.

V is TRBV2 and J is TRBJ2-1; D gene ambiguous. Between the trimmed V and J ends, which lost 3 bases and 3 bases, there was a span of 9 bases. This CDR3 is 14 amino acids long. CDR1 SNHLY and CDR2 FYNNEI come from the germline V gene. CDR3 sequence (DNA): TGTGCCAGCAGTGAGAGCACAGACTACAATGAGCAGTTCTTC. Protein sequence: CASSESTDYNEQFF.

The chain joins TRBV19 to TRBJ1-6; 8 bases match TRBD1. The CDR3 sequence is 15 residues long. V lost 10 bases and J lost 10; bases outside the gene matches: 15. Germline CDR1 LNHDA, CDR2 SQIVND (reference sequence). The CDR3 protein is CATHSDRGPGSPLHF. The DNA of the CDR3 is TGTGCCACCCATTCCGACAGGGGACCAGGGTCACCCCTCCACTTT.

The chain is built from TRBV9 and TRBJ2-1; 9 positions match TRBD2. In germline, CDR1 is SGDLS, CDR2 YYNGEE. The CDR3 has 16 amino acids. The V segment lost 4 bases and the J segment 4 bases; nucleotides outside the gene matches: 9. The CDR3 DNA sequence: TGTGCCAGCAGCAGAGAAGCGGGGGGACTTTACAATGAGCAGTTCTTC. This codes for CASSREAGGLYNEQFF. Full variable domain (outside the CDR3, taken from reference TRBV9 and TRBJ2-1): DSGVTQTPKHLITATGQRVTLRCSPRSGDLSVYWYQQSLDQGLQFLIQYYNGEERAKGNILERFSAQQFPDLHSELNLSSLELGDSALYFCASSREAGGLYNEQFFGPGTRLTVL.